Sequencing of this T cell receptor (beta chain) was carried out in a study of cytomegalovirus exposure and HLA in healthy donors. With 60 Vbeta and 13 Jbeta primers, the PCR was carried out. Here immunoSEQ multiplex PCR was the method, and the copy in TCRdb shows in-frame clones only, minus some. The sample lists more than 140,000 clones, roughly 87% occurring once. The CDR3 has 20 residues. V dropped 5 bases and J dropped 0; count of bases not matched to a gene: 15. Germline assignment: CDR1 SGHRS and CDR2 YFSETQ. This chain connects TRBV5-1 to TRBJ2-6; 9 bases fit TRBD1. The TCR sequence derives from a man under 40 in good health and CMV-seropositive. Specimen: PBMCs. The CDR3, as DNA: TGCGCCAGCAGTCTGAACTCCGGGACAGGGCCCAGCTCTGGGGCCAACGTCCTGACTTTC. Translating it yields CASSLNSGTGPSSGANVLTF.